The 19 T cell receptor beta chains reported below all come from one sample, sequenced in a study of molecular identifiers for immune sequencing clone quantification. TCRdb passed the PCR reads through MiXCR, listing each CDR3 protein once. This sample has 62,000 or so distinct CDR3 sequences, with about a sixth found just once. Sequenced sample: naive CD8+ T cells from blood, with Jurkat cell RNA spiked in. Subset here: FACS-sorted CD8+CD4-CCR7+CD45RA+ naive T cells. Every receptor here comes from a human donor in good health. Some libraries in this study had Jurkat cell RNA spiked in.

Ten or more counts support this clonotype. The chain links TRBV27 to TRBJ1-5; D may be TRBD1 (5 bases). Germline V gives CDR1 MNHEY, CDR2 SMNVEV (reference sequence). V dropped 6 bases and J dropped 6 bases, with 15 bases sitting between them. The CDR3 has 14 residues. The CDR3 is CASSYTGYGQPQHF. The DNA of the CDR3 is TGTGCCAGCAGCTATACAGGTTATGGTCAGCCCCAGCATTTT.

The chain links TRBV27 to TRBJ1-2; 9 nucleotides match TRBD1. The CDR3 consists of 12 residues. CDR1 and CDR2 (germline): MNHEY, SMNVEV (reference sequence). The V gene end was trimmed by 10 bases and the J gene end by 3 bases; junction bases not matched to a gene: 3. The chain's CDR3 is CATWTGDYGYTF. CDR3 nucleotides: TGTGCCACCTGGACAGGGGACTATGGCTACACCTTC.

The chain couples TRBV2 to TRBJ2-7, with no clear D. The germline V gene encodes CDR1 SNHLY and CDR2 FYNNEI. The V end was cut by 3 bases, the J end by 4 bases, with 10 bases between. The CDR3 has 13 residues. The DNA of the CDR3 is TGTGCCAGCAGTGACCAACGGCAGTACGAGCAGTACTTC. Its translation: CASSDQRQYEQYF.

This clonotype has ten or more counts. The chain employs TRBV20-1 and TRBJ2-3; 8 bases line up with TRBD1. V shed 5 bases, J shed 2 bases, and the junction held 9 bases outside the gene matches. The CDR3 has 15 amino acids. Germline lookup yields CDR1 DFQATT and CDR2 SNEGSKA (reference sequence). CDR3 region: CSASSRDRTTDTQYF. The CDR3 coding sequence is TGCAGTGCTTCAAGCCGGGACAGGACCACAGATACGCAGTATTTT.

This chain uses TRBV6-5 with TRBJ2-2; D gene uncertain. V was clipped by 5 bases and J by 5 bases, with 21 bases between them. The V gene's germline CDR1 is MNHEY and CDR2 SVGAGI. This CDR3 comprises 17 residues. CDR3 DNA: TGTGCCAGCAGTCTCTCCTCGACTCATCTTCTTACCGGGGAGCTGTTTTTT. Residues: CASSLSSTHLLTGELFF.

As for this clonotype: A much larger clone is a single base away; this may be a read error. This is likely a read error, given that the CDR3 carries no conserved phenylalanine or tryptophan at its end. The chain couples TRBV5-6 to TRBJ2-7; a possible D gene is TRBD2 (6 bases). Germline CDR1 SGHDT, CDR2 YYEEEE. This CDR3 has 15 residues. V was clipped by 1 base and J by 2 bases, with 13 bases between them. CDR3 region: CASSLSGGVAYEQYL. In nucleotides, the CDR3 is TGTGCCAGCAGCTTGTCCGGCGGGGTCGCCTACGAGCAGTACCTC.

On this clonotype itself: Just one base apart from a much larger clone, this may be a read error. The chain recombines TRBV7-9 with TRBJ1-4, with no clear D. Per germline, CDR1 SEHNR and CDR2 FQNEAQ (reference sequence). The CDR3 extends over 14 amino acids. Deletions cut 5 bases from V and 8 bases from J, with 15 bases between. The CDR3 loop reads CASSRALSREKLFF. The DNA of the CDR3 is TGTGCCAGCAGCCGGGCTTTGTCTCGGGAAAAACTGTTTTTT.

This clonotype has a count of ten or more. The chain joins TRBV12-3 or TRBV12-4 to TRBJ2-3, with D perhaps TRBD1 (6 bases). Trimming left V 5 bases short and J 0 bases short, with 9 bases between. The CDR3 contains 14 residues. The CDR3, as DNA: TGTGCCAGCAGTAGGACAGCCAGCACAGATACGCAGTATTTT. It codes for CASSRTASTDTQYF.

This clonotype was observed a few times. The CDR3 DNA sequence: TGTGCCACCAGCAGACCGGGACAGGGGGTCGAGACCCAGTACTTC. Translation: CATSRPGQGVETQYF. The rearrangement links TRBV15 to TRBJ2-5; 11 bases align to TRBD1. V shed 2 bases, J shed 5 bases, and the junction held 4 bases outside the gene matches. The germline V gene has CDR1 LNHNV and CDR2 YYDKDF (reference sequence). The CDR3 has 15 residues.

The J gene is TRBJ2-7, the V gene TRBV20-1, with TRBD2 matching 10 bases. V was clipped by 7 bases and J by 2 bases; unmatched bases: 14. Germline V gene data show CDR1 as DFQATT and CDR2 as SNEGSKA (reference sequence). The CDR3 loop spans 16 amino acids. This CDR3 reads CSGKILASGSPYEQYF. CDR3 sequence (DNA): TGCAGTGGAAAAATTTTGGCTAGCGGGAGTCCCTACGAGCAGTACTTC.

Of note for this clonotype: Just one base apart from a much larger clone, this may be a read error. The J gene is TRBJ1-1, the V gene TRBV2; a possible D gene is TRBD1 (5 bases). Looked up from germline, CDR1 is SNHLY and CDR2 is FYNNEI. Between the trimmed V and J ends, which lost 6 bases and 4 bases, there was a span of 18 bases. This CDR3 spans 15 amino acids. DNA of the CDR3: TGTGCCAGCAGCGTGGTCAGGGTATGGGGCACTGAAGCTTTCTTT. This codes for CASSVVRVWGTEAFF.

This clonotype was detected many times. The chain is built from TRBV7-9 and TRBJ1-2, with 11 positions matching TRBD1. Trimming cost V 1 base and J 0 bases; bases outside gene matches: 13. CDR3 length: 20 amino acids. Per the germline V gene, CDR1 is SEHNR and CDR2 is FQNEAQ (reference sequence). The CDR3 here is CASSLGGGTGGPKANYGYTF. For the CDR3, the DNA is TGTGCCAGCAGCTTAGGTGGCGGGACAGGGGGACCCAAAGCTAACTATGGCTACACCTTC.

There are many counts of this clonotype. V usage is TRBV9 and J usage is TRBJ2-7; D is possibly TRBD1 or TRBD2 (5 bases each). Trimming removed 0 bases at V and 7 bases at J, with 14 bases between. Per germline, CDR1 SGDLS and CDR2 YYNGEE. The CDR3 spans 14 residues. CDR3 sequence reads: CASSVAATGGEQYF. The CDR3 DNA sequence: TGTGCCAGCAGCGTAGCGGCGACTGGGGGAGAGCAGTACTTC.

This clonotype was seen at least ten times. The rearrangement uses TRBV29-1 and TRBJ1-5; tentative D call: TRBD1 (6 bases). V was cut by 8 bases and J by 0 bases, with 17 bases left in between. Germline V gives CDR1 SQVTM, CDR2 ANQGSEA. The CDR3 has 15 residues. Here the CDR3 reads CSLTKQGYSNQPQHF. CDR3 nucleotides: TGCAGCCTTACTAAACAGGGCTATAGCAATCAGCCCCAGCATTTT.

J is TRBJ2-7 and V is TRBV29-1; 7 bases match TRBD1. Unmatched junction bases numbered 19, after V lost 5 bases and J lost 0 bases. Germline CDR1 is SQVTM and CDR2 is ANQGSEA. This CDR3 spans 18 amino acids. The DNA for the CDR3 is TGCAGCGTTCTGGGGGAGAGAGACAGGGTTAGTAGCTCCTACGAGCAGTACTTC. It specifies CSVLGERDRVSSSYEQYF.

This clonotype was counted only a few times. Relative to the germline gene, one junction end is altered; a read error may explain this. This chain connects TRBV10-3 to TRBJ2-3, with 10 nucleotides matching TRBD2. Germline V CDR1 and CDR2: ENHRY, SYGVKD. This CDR3 has 18 amino acids. The CDR3 DNA reads as TGTGCCATCAGTGAGTCGAGGTTCGCTAGCGGGGGCGCAGATACGCAGTATTTC. Translation gives CAISESRFASGGADTQYF.

This clonotype showed up many times. The V and J genes are TRBV10-1 and TRBJ2-4; 14 nucleotides agree with TRBD2. This CDR3 spans 18 amino acids. V shed 8 bases and J 1 base; nucleotides not matched to a gene: 10. Germline CDR1 reads WNHNN; CDR2 reads SYGVQD (reference sequence). CDR3 residues: CASRTTSGRACAKNIQYF. The CDR3 nucleotides are TGCGCCAGCCGAACGACTAGCGGGAGGGCCTGTGCCAAAAACATTCAGTACTTC.

This clonotype was recorded at least ten times. The genes are TRBV20-1 and TRBJ2-7; D gene uncertain. CDR1 and CDR2 (germline): DFQATT, SNEGSKA (reference sequence). The CDR3 sequence is 13 residues long. Trimming left V 0 bases short and J 0 bases short, with 6 bases between. The CDR3 here is CSARDQVSYEQYF. CDR3 nucleotide sequence: TGCAGTGCTAGAGATCAGGTCTCCTACGAGCAGTACTTC.

This clonotype occurred many times. V is TRBV25-1 and J is TRBJ1-1, with D perhaps matching TRBD1 (5 bases). V lost 4 bases and J 3 bases, leaving 15 bases between the germline ends. This CDR3 is 15 amino acids long. CDR1 and CDR2 (germline): MGHDK, SYGVNS. This CDR3 reads CASSGGLGDDTEAFF. The CDR3 coding sequence is TGTGCCAGCAGTGGAGGACTGGGGGATGACACTGAAGCTTTCTTT.